This T cell receptor beta chain emerged from a study of T cells in women clearing cervical HPV infection. Across the whole study: Controls' single incident HPV16 infection cleared within 12 months without precancer.

Worth noting for this clone: The read finishes 3 residues shy of the CDR3 end, and the germline J gene is used to complete it.

Average input was around 1,100 ng genomic DNA for immunoSEQ TCR beta CDR3 amplification. Method: immunoSEQ multiplex PCR; TCRdb's copy keeps in-frame clones and lacks some. Its clone listing holds approximately 30,000 clones. Trimming pared 6 bases from V and 2 bases from J, leaving 16 bases between. This CDR3 has 15 amino acids. The germline gives CDR1 MDHEN, CDR2 SYDVKM. Sequencing used blood buffy coat. The chain carries TRBV28 and TRBJ1-2, with D possibly matching TRBD1 (5 bases). The clonotype originates from a woman aged 18 to 75 with a cervical HPV16 infection that either progressed to CIN3+ or cleared (not recorded which). CDR3 DNA, as far as it was read: TGTGCCAGCAGGCCGCCGGGGGGTAAGAACTATGGC. This translates into CASRPPGGKNYG. The entire CDR3 protein reads CASRPPGGKNYGYTF.